This T cell receptor (beta chain) emerged from a study of blood T cell repertoires in COVID-19. For the study at large: PBMCs, B-cell-depleted T cells, or T cells were the source of the cDNA or gDNA that made up the material.

Original methodology: Amplified reference gene primers provided the basis for estimating nucleated cell counts. The repertoire was sequenced with immunoSEQ multiplex PCR; TCRdb's copy has only in-frame clones and lacks some. D and trimming come from the DNA, and the V and J calls and clone size come from that table. The sample has roughly 310,000 clones, 90% seen once. The CDR3 has 16 amino acids. CDR1 and CDR2 from the germline V gene are SGHRS and YFSETQ. V lost 4 bases to trimming and J lost 3 bases, with 16 bases between them. Seattle cases were enrolled at active infection and followed longitudinally. This clone came up once.

J is TRBJ2-2 and V is TRBV5-1; perhaps TRBD2 as D (7 bases). Material: peripheral blood. The source is a woman aged 30 to 39 with COVID-19, enrolled during active disease. This CDR3 reads CASSPQGGGYTGELFF. Written as DNA, the CDR3 is TGCGCCAGCAGCCCCCAAGGGGGGGGCTACACCGGGGAGCTGTTTTTT.